Each of the 23 T cell receptor beta chains below was sequenced from the same sample in a study of T cell changes during pregnancy in multiple sclerosis. The data were produced by immunoSEQ multiplex PCR, yet TCRdb's version contains in-frame clones alone and is incomplete. This table has some 83,000 clones, about 90% appearing once. This specimen was PBMCs, taken in the first trimester of pregnancy. These receptors came from a female donor in good health, serving as a control in a pregnancy study. Some clones in this sample may be carry-over from other donors' samples.

The chain links TRBV11-2 to TRBJ2-7, with D possibly matching TRBD2 (6 bases). The CDR3 sequence is 13 residues long. Trimming took 0 bases from V and 5 from J, leaving 8 bases between them. Germline V CDR1 and CDR2: SGHAT, FQNNGV. The CDR3 region is CASSLDTGDEQYF. In DNA form, the CDR3 reads TGTGCCAGCAGCTTAGATACGGGGGACGAGCAGTACTTC.

This clone has just one count. The chain carries TRBV19 and TRBJ2-7; TRBD2 matches at 7 bases. Germline CDR1 reads LNHDA; CDR2 reads SQIVND (reference sequence). The CDR3 totals 13 residues. The junction had 4 bases not matched to a gene; V was cut back by 3 bases and J by 5 bases. DNA for the CDR3: TGTGCCAGTAGTATGGGAGGGAACAACGAGCAGTACTTC. Its protein is CASSMGGNNEQYF.

The chain is built from TRBV9 and TRBJ1-3; D call uncertain. Trimming shortened V by 0 bases and J by 4 bases, and 11 bases separated the two germline ends. CDR3 length: 15 amino acids. CDR1 SGDLS and CDR2 YYNGEE come from the germline V gene. The DNA for the CDR3 is TGTGCCAGCAGCGTAGCGGGGAATTCAGGAAACACCATATATTTT. Translation gives CASSVAGNSGNTIYF.

The J gene is TRBJ2-3, the V gene TRBV7-8, with D uncertain. This CDR3 has 14 residues. V lost 5 bases and J lost 6, with 15 bases in between. Germline V gene sequence: CDR1 SGHVS, CDR2 FQNEAQ. The CDR3 loop reads CASSRSRSGDTQYF. The CDR3 nucleotides are TGTGCCAGCAGCCGATCCCGGAGTGGTGATACGCAGTATTTT.

In DNA form, the CDR3 reads TGTGCCAGCAGCTTGGGGGCAGGGTGGTCAACTAATGAAAAACTGTTTTTT. This codes for CASSLGAGWSTNEKLFF. This chain uses TRBV7-9 with TRBJ1-4; D is possibly TRBD1 (6 bases). V lost 3 bases, J lost 0 bases, and 14 bases lay in between. Germline values: CDR1 SEHNR, CDR2 FQNEAQ (reference sequence). The CDR3 has 17 residues.

V gene TRBV28 combines with J gene TRBJ2-7; 8 bases are a match to TRBD2. J lost 2 bases, V lost 3 bases, and 12 bases had no gene match. Germline V lookup: CDR1 MDHEN, CDR2 SYDVKM. The CDR3 has 17 amino acids. CDR3 region: CASSFSVGTRRTYEQYF. CDR3 DNA: TGTGCCAGCAGTTTTTCGGTGGGGACTAGACGAACCTACGAGCAGTACTTC.

The chain carries TRBV7-6 and TRBJ1-6; 7 bases line up with TRBD1. CDR3 length equals 18 residues. V shed 5 bases and J 1 base; nucleotides not matched to a gene: 11. Germline V gene lookup returns CDR1 SGHVS and CDR2 FNYEAQ. The CDR3, as DNA: TGTGCCAGCAGCCCGCGCCCAATACAGGGGTCCTATAATTCACCCCTCCACTTT. Protein: CASSPRPIQGSYNSPLHF.

This sequence joins TRBV4-1 and TRBJ2-5; no reliable D call. V was cut by 1 base and J by 3 bases, with 15 bases left in between. Germline V gives CDR1 MGHRA, CDR2 YSYEKL. The CDR3 covers 16 residues. The CDR3 loop reads CASSQVAVRGKETQYF. Written as DNA, the CDR3 is TGCGCCAGCAGCCAAGTCGCTGTCAGAGGAAAAGAGACCCAGTACTTC.

The rearrangement links TRBV7-9 to TRBJ1-1; possibly TRBD1 for D (5 bases). The CDR3 sequence is 13 residues long. V was clipped by 5 bases and J by 10 bases, with 17 bases between them. Germline loops: CDR1 SEHNR, CDR2 FQNEAQ (reference sequence). CDR3 region: CASSQDTARGAFF. Here the CDR3 DNA reads TGTGCCAGCAGCCAGGACACAGCACGTGGAGCTTTCTTT.

The J gene is TRBJ2-7, the V gene TRBV7-2; 7 bases line up with TRBD2. The V gene end was trimmed by 4 bases and the J gene end by 6 bases; junction bases not matched to a gene: 9. CDR3 length: 14 amino acids. CDR1 is SGHTA, CDR2 FQGNSA, per germline. CDR3 in amino acids: CASSSVGGPGEQYF. The CDR3, as DNA: TGTGCCAGCAGCTCCGTGGGAGGGCCGGGCGAGCAGTACTTC.

The chain has TRBV2 and TRBJ2-3; 10 bases fit TRBD1. The CDR3 runs 15 residues. With 5 bases clipped from V and 5 bases from J, the junction kept 7 bases outside the gene matches. Germline CDR1 reads SNHLY; CDR2 reads FYNNEI. The CDR3 nucleotides read TGTGCCAGCAGTAAGGGGACAGGGGAAGAAGATACGCAGTATTTT. This encodes CASSKGTGEEDTQYF.

The J gene is TRBJ2-5, the V gene TRBV5-4; perhaps TRBD1 as D (5 bases). The V gene's germline CDR1 is SGHNT and CDR2 YYREEE (reference sequence). The CDR3 consists of 15 residues. Trimming shortened V by 4 bases and J by 1 base, and 14 bases separated the two germline ends. The CDR3 DNA reads as TGTGCCAGCAGCCCCTCGGGTAGGGGCCAAGAGACCCAGTACTTC. Its translation: CASSPSGRGQETQYF. Drawing the rest from reference TRBV5-4 and TRBJ2-5, the complete variable domain is ETGVTQSPTHLIKTRGQQVTLRCSSQSGHNTVSWYQQALGQGPQFIFQYYREEENGRGNFPPRFSGLQFPNYSSELNVNALELDDSALYLCASSPSGRGQETQYFGPGTRLLVL.

The V and J genes are TRBV18 and TRBJ2-2; TRBD2 matches 8 bases. J was trimmed by 1 base and V by 6 bases; bases with no gene match: 7. From germline, CDR1 is KGHSH and CDR2 LQKENI. The CDR3 has 16 amino acids. The CDR3 spells CASSTSGGENTGELFF. Here the CDR3 DNA reads TGTGCCAGCTCGACGAGCGGGGGTGAGAACACCGGGGAGCTGTTTTTT.

The CDR3 sequence is CASSQGGNTEAFF. For the CDR3, the DNA is TGTGCCAGCTCTCAAGGCGGGAACACTGAAGCTTTCTTT. V gene TRBV18 combines with J gene TRBJ1-1; D is undetermined. V was shortened by 6 bases and J by 1 base, with 9 bases between the two germline ends. Germline loops: CDR1 KGHSH, CDR2 LQKENI. The CDR3 spans 13 residues.

The chain uses TRBV7-9 and TRBJ2-7; 9 bases match TRBD1. The CDR3 is 14 residues long. V was pared by 3 bases and J by 3 bases, with 3 bases of the junction left unmatched. Germline CDR1 SEHNR, CDR2 FQNEAQ (reference sequence). The CDR3 region has the DNA TGTGCCAGCAGCTTGGTGGGACAGGGCTACGAGCAGTACTTC. Residues: CASSLVGQGYEQYF.

This chain connects TRBV6-5 to TRBJ1-2; D is perhaps TRBD1 (6 bases). The CDR3 is 15 amino acids. V was trimmed by 7 bases and J by 4 bases, leaving 19 bases between them. CDR1 MNHEY and CDR2 SVGAGI come from the germline V gene. In nucleotides, the CDR3 is TGTGCCAGCACGAGACAGGCTAAACAGAGCTATGGCTACACCTTC. Translation: CASTRQAKQSYGYTF.

Only one count was recorded for this clone. One junction end disagrees with the germline gene, perhaps due to a read error. This sequence joins TRBV7-9 and TRBJ1-2, with 8 bases lining up with TRBD1. The length of the CDR3 is 13 residues. CDR1 and CDR2 (germline): SEHNR, FQNEAQ (reference sequence). The CDR3 protein is CASSLDPTGTGAF. CDR3 nucleotide sequence: TGTGCCAGCAGCTTAGACCCCACCGGGACAGGAGCCTTC. Full variable domain (outside the CDR3, taken from reference TRBV7-9 and TRBJ1-2): DTGVSQNPRHKITKRGQNVTFRCDPISEHNRLYWYRQTLGQGPEFLTYFQNEAQLEKSRLLSDRFSAERPKGSFSTLEIQRTEQGDSAMYLCASSLDPTGTGAFGSGTRLTVV.

The CDR3 loop reads CASSPGLRSSYEQYF. The CDR3 DNA follows: TGTGCCAGCAGCCCGGGACTCCGGAGCTCCTACGAGCAGTACTTC. This chain links TRBV27 with TRBJ2-5; perhaps TRBD2 as D (6 bases). The DNA end lines up better with TRBJ2-7; the J call may be wrong. CDR1 and CDR2 from the germline V gene are MNHEY and SMNVEV (reference sequence). This CDR3 is 15 amino acids long.

The chain links TRBV6-1 to TRBJ1-1; 8 bases are shared with TRBD1. Trimming took 5 bases from V and 5 from J; bases not matched to a gene: 7. The CDR3 spans 14 residues. Germline V gives CDR1 MNHNS, CDR2 SASEGT. This chain's CDR3 is CASSLTGGGTEAFF. The CDR3 DNA reads TGTGCCAGCAGTCTAACAGGGGGTGGGACTGAAGCTTTCTTT.

The rearrangement joins TRBV6-1 to TRBJ1-5, with 7 bases that match TRBD1. The CDR3 runs 14 residues. Trimming at V came to 4 bases and at J to 3 bases, leaving 3 bases not matched to a gene. Germline V gives CDR1 MNHNS, CDR2 SASEGT. Here the CDR3 reads CASSGTGVNQPQHF. The CDR3 DNA sequence: TGTGCCAGCAGTGGCACAGGGGTCAATCAGCCCCAGCATTTT.

The chain recombines TRBV9 with TRBJ2-1; the match to TRBD2 covers 10 bases. The V gene end was trimmed by 0 bases and the J gene end by 10 bases; junction bases not matched to a gene: 7. Germline V CDR1 and CDR2: SGDLS, YYNGEE. The CDR3 is 15 amino acids. CDR3 loop: CASSVASGRAQEQFF. CDR3 nucleotides: TGTGCCAGCAGCGTAGCGAGCGGGAGGGCCCAAGAGCAGTTCTTC.

The chain is built from TRBV4-3 and TRBJ2-7, with 9 nucleotides matching TRBD1. V dropped 5 bases and J dropped 4; count of bases not matched to a gene: 12. The germline gives CDR1 LGHNA, CDR2 YSLEER. This CDR3 spans 16 amino acids. Here the CDR3 reads CASSDYRGPRGYEQYF. The CDR3 nucleotides read TGCGCCAGCAGCGATTACAGGGGGCCCCGGGGGTACGAGCAGTACTTC.

The chain recombines TRBV29-1 with TRBJ2-1; 10 positions match TRBD2. With 6 bases clipped from V and 1 base from J, the junction kept 15 bases outside the gene matches. This CDR3 contains 18 residues. Germline V CDR1 and CDR2: SQVTM, ANQGSEA. The CDR3: CSVRDWLAGAPSYNEQFF. As DNA, the CDR3 is TGCAGCGTACGGGACTGGCTAGCGGGGGCACCTTCCTACAATGAGCAGTTCTTC.